These 27 T cell receptor beta chains were all obtained from the same sample, sequenced in a study of T-cell reconstitution after alpha-beta-depleted transplantation in children. Unique molecular identifiers featured in how the TCRbeta library was prepared. TCRdb reprocessed the PCR reads with MiXCR, giving one entry per CDR3 protein. The sample holds 900,000 or so distinct CDR3 sequences, 15% to 20% seen once. Sequences were derived from PBMCs, mostly from graft donor cells, sampled 360 days after TCRalphabeta/CD19-depleted stem cell transplant. The receptors stem from a male patient younger than 18 who had a stem cell transplant for acute lymphoblastic leukemia, so the T cells may come from the graft donor.

This clonotype was counted a few times. The V gene is TRBV5-1, the J gene TRBJ2-7, with 8 bases lining up with TRBD2. The V gene's germline CDR1 is SGHRS and CDR2 YFSETQ. V lost 5 bases, J lost 3 bases, and 7 bases stayed unmatched. CDR3 length equals 14 residues. The CDR3 region has the DNA TGCGCCAGCAGACCAGCGGGAGATTACTACGAGCAGTACTTC. It specifies CASRPAGDYYEQYF.

In this sample, this clonotype turned up many times. The V gene is TRBV12-3 or TRBV12-4, the J gene TRBJ2-4, with D unresolved. V dropped 3 bases and J dropped 4 bases, with 13 bases sitting between them. CDR3 length equals 15 residues. The chain's CDR3 is CASSFSEKRKNIQYF. The CDR3 DNA is TGTGCCAGCAGTTTTTCGGAGAAGAGGAAAAACATTCAGTACTTC.

About this clonotype: The junction does not match germline at one end; this may be a read error. The V and J genes are TRBV9 and TRBJ2-3; D might be TRBD2 (6 bases). There are 16 residues in the CDR3. CDR1 and CDR2 from the germline V gene are SGDLS and YYNGEE. Here the CDR3 DNA reads TGTGCCGGCAGCGGCTACGGGGGAGGAGGGACAGATACGCAGTATTTT. Translating gives CAGSGYGGGGTDTQYF.

This clonotype occurred a few times. The CDR3, as DNA: TGCGCCAGCAGCTTGAGGAGCGGGAGGCCCACAGATACGCAGTATTTT. Translation: CASSLRSGRPTDTQYF. V gene TRBV5-1 combines with J gene TRBJ2-3; 9 nucleotides agree with TRBD2. Germline loops: CDR1 SGHRS, CDR2 YFSETQ. There are 16 residues in the CDR3. V lost 1 base, J lost 2 bases, and 5 bases stayed unmatched.

The chain uses TRBV5-5 and TRBJ2-2; D is perhaps TRBD1 (6 bases). Germline-derived CDR1 and CDR2 are SGHKS and YYEKEE (reference sequence). Trimming shortened V by 5 bases and J by 6 bases, and 17 bases separated the two germline ends. CDR3 length: 15 residues. As DNA, the CDR3 is TGTGCCAGCAGTCGGGACATTCGCTTTTCCGGGGAGCTGTTTTTT. This translates into CASSRDIRFSGELFF.

The V call is TRBV11-2, the J call TRBJ2-1; possible D gene TRBD2, 5 bases. Germline V gene lookup returns CDR1 SGHAT and CDR2 FQNNGV. Deletions cut 4 bases from V and 0 bases from J, with 22 bases between. The length of the CDR3 is 19 residues. DNA of the CDR3: TGTGCCAGCAGCTCCTGGACTGGGCGCCTTATGAGCTCCTACAATGAGCAGTTCTTC. As protein: CASSSWTGRLMSSYNEQFF.

The CDR3 DNA reads as TGTGCCAGCAGTGAGTTTTTTGGGACCGCGGGATACGAGCAGTACTTC. This sequence encodes CASSEFFGTAGYEQYF. J is TRBJ2-7 and V is TRBV6-1; D may be TRBD2 (6 bases). CDR1 and CDR2 from the germline V gene are MNHNS and SASEGT. The CDR3 spans 16 residues. The V end was cut by 3 bases, the J end by 4 bases, with 19 bases between.

This clonotype was seen a handful of times. The CDR3 loop is CATSDTFSEAFF. In DNA, the CDR3 is TGTGCCACCAGTGATACTTTTTCTGAAGCTTTCTTT. The genes are TRBV24-1 and TRBJ1-1; D is undetermined. The V gene's germline CDR1 is KGHDR and CDR2 SFDVKD. Trimming took off 3 bases at V and 6 bases at J, with 7 bases between the two ends. The length of the CDR3 is 12 residues.

The rearrangement joins TRBV2 to TRBJ2-7, with D maybe TRBD2 (7 bases). Trimming pared 1 base from V and 4 bases from J, leaving 20 bases between. This CDR3 comprises 17 residues. The germline V gene has CDR1 SNHLY and CDR2 FYNNEI. CDR3 in amino acids: CASSEGGGSTSGYEQYF. DNA for the CDR3: TGTGCCAGCAGTGAAGGGGGGGGCAGTACCTCGGGTTACGAGCAGTACTTC.

This clonotype showed up many times. J is TRBJ2-7 and V is TRBV4-1; TRBD1 might be the D (5 bases). Trimming cost V 4 bases and J 0 bases, with 10 bases left between them. The germline V gene encodes CDR1 MGHRA and CDR2 YSYEKL. This CDR3 spans 14 amino acids. In DNA, the CDR3 is TGCGCCAGCAGCCGACAGACGGGCTCCTACGAGCAGTACTTC. This gives the protein CASSRQTGSYEQYF.

The chain recombines TRBV12-3 or TRBV12-4 with TRBJ2-4, with D perhaps being TRBD1 or TRBD2 (5 bases each). V lost 3 bases, J lost 6 bases, and 12 bases lay in between. The CDR3 is 14 residues long. As DNA, the CDR3 is TGTGCCAGCAGTTTTAGAGGGCAGGGAAACATTCAGTACTTC. Translated, it gives CASSFRGQGNIQYF.

The DNA of the CDR3 is TGCAGTTCCCCCCCAGGGTCGCGCACAGATACGCAGTATTTT. Translation: CSSPPGSRTDTQYF. The rearrangement links TRBV20-1 to TRBJ2-3, with a possible D match to TRBD1 (5 bases). Looked up from germline, CDR1 is DFQATT and CDR2 is SNEGSKA (reference sequence). Trimming shortened V by 8 bases and J by 1 base, and 16 bases separated the two germline ends. The CDR3 sequence is 14 residues long.

This clonotype has ten or more counts. This chain links TRBV29-1 with TRBJ2-4; D may be TRBD2 (6 bases). There are 18 residues in the CDR3. Looked up from germline, CDR1 is SQVTM and CDR2 is ANQGSEA. The ends were cut back, 5 bases at V and 0 bases at J, with 23 bases in the middle. The CDR3 region has the DNA TGCAGCGTTACTATCGGGGGAACTTTCCTTCTAGCCAAAAACATTCAGTACTTC. Translating it yields CSVTIGGTFLLAKNIQYF.

This clonotype was detected many times. The chain employs TRBV4-1 and TRBJ2-7, with 11 bases aligning to TRBD2. J lost 6 bases, V lost 1 base, and 5 bases had no gene match. The CDR3 runs to 15 residues. Germline-derived CDR1 and CDR2 are MGHRA and YSYEKL. The CDR3 region has the DNA TGCGCCAGCAGCCAAGTTTTAGCGGGAGGGATCGAGCAGTACTTC. Its translation: CASSQVLAGGIEQYF.

The rearrangement uses TRBV6-2 or TRBV6-3 and TRBJ2-7; 10 bases are shared with TRBD2. This CDR3 has 16 amino acids. Germline CDR1 is MNHEY and CDR2 is SVGEGT. The junction had 9 bases not matched to a gene; V was cut back by 2 bases and J by 5 bases. CDR3 bases: TGTGCCAGCAGTTACGGGCTAGCGGGAGTGGGAAACGAGCAGTACTTC. Residues: CASSYGLAGVGNEQYF.

This clonotype was recorded many times. This chain uses TRBV12-3 or TRBV12-4 with TRBJ2-1, with D perhaps TRBD2 (5 bases). The CDR3 is 13 amino acids. Trimming took off 5 bases at V and 7 bases at J, with 12 bases between the two ends. CDR3 protein: CASSLIGGNEQFF. CDR3 bases: TGTGCCAGCAGTCTCATCGGAGGAAATGAGCAGTTCTTC.

This chain uses TRBV4-1 with TRBJ2-1; unclear D gene. The CDR3 extends over 16 amino acids. V lost 1 base, J lost 6 bases, and 16 bases lay in between. CDR1 and CDR2 (germline): MGHRA, YSYEKL. This chain's CDR3 is CASSQAQTTFRNEQFF. The CDR3 DNA reads TGCGCCAGCAGCCAAGCCCAGACGACCTTTCGCAATGAGCAGTTCTTC.

V usage is TRBV11-2 and J usage is TRBJ2-1; 13 positions agree with TRBD2. CDR1 is SGHAT and CDR2 is FQNNGV in the germline V gene. Trimming removed 5 bases from V and 9 bases from J; junction bases left unmatched: 4. This CDR3 contains 14 residues. CDR3 coding DNA: TGTGCCAGCAGCAAGGGACTAGCGGGATTTGAGCAGTTCTTC. Protein sequence: CASSKGLAGFEQFF.

Only a few counts were recorded for this clonotype. The chain employs TRBV7-2 and TRBJ2-1, with 7 positions matching TRBD1. This CDR3 has 17 amino acids. With 1 base clipped from V and 7 bases from J, the junction kept 13 bases outside the gene matches. The germline CDR1 and CDR2 sequences are SGHTA and FQGNSA. The CDR3 region has the DNA TGTGCCAGCAGCTTAGGGCAGGGGGTCAATCTCCCAAATGAGCAGTTCTTC. Protein sequence: CASSLGQGVNLPNEQFF.

This clonotype occurred a few times. This chain connects TRBV28 to TRBJ2-2, with D possibly matching TRBD1 (6 bases). With 6 bases removed from V and 3 bases from J, the gap between germline ends came to 11 bases. Germline lookup yields CDR1 MDHEN and CDR2 SYDVKM. The CDR3 extends over 14 amino acids. In DNA, the CDR3 is TGTGCCAGCAGGACAGGAGAATACACCGGGGAGCTGTTTTTT. It specifies CASRTGEYTGELFF.

This clonotype was counted ten times or more. J is TRBJ2-1 and V is TRBV2; unclear D gene. The V gene lost 4 bases and the J gene lost 7 bases, with 14 bases spanning the gap. The length of the CDR3 is 14 residues. Germline loops: CDR1 SNHLY, CDR2 FYNNEI. CDR3 nucleotides: TGTGCCAGCAGTGGGGGAAGGAACTGGAATGAGCAGTTCTTC. This gives the protein CASSGGRNWNEQFF.

This clonotype came up a few times. J is TRBJ2-3 and V is TRBV7-3; 10 positions agree with TRBD2. Germline V gene sequence: CDR1 SGHTA, CDR2 FQGTGA. The CDR3 is 16 amino acids. With 2 bases clipped from V and 4 bases from J, the junction kept 6 bases outside the gene matches. This CDR3 is CASSLASGSVADTQYF. The CDR3 bases are TGTGCCAGCAGCTTAGCTAGCGGGAGCGTTGCAGATACGCAGTATTTT.

In this sample, this clonotype turned up a few times. This chain connects TRBV20-1 to TRBJ2-1, with 11 positions matching TRBD2. The CDR3 is made up of 14 amino acids. V dropped 3 bases and J dropped 6; count of bases not matched to a gene: 4. Per the germline V gene, CDR1 is DFQATT and CDR2 is SNEGSKA (reference sequence). CDR3 nucleotide sequence: TGCAGTGCTAGGACTAGCGGGAATCTCAATGAGCAGTTCTTC. It is translated as CSARTSGNLNEQFF.

This chain connects TRBV14 to TRBJ2-3, with D perhaps matching TRBD1 or TRBD2 (5 bases each). This CDR3 spans 13 amino acids. Trimming took 1 base from V and 11 from J, leaving 13 bases between them. CDR1 and CDR2 from the germline V gene are SGHDN and FVKESK. The CDR3 DNA is TGTGCCAGCAGCCAAGGGGGGACCAGCCTGCAGTATTTT. Amino acid sequence: CASSQGGTSLQYF.

This clonotype appeared many times. The rearrangement links TRBV5-5 to TRBJ2-7; 10 bases are shared with TRBD2. V lost 3 bases to trimming and J lost 2 bases; unmatched junction nucleotides: 2. This CDR3 has 14 amino acids. Germline assignment: CDR1 SGHKS and CDR2 YYEKEE (reference sequence). CDR3 sequence: CASSSSGRAYEQYF. CDR3 bases: TGTGCCAGCAGCTCAAGCGGGAGGGCCTACGAGCAGTACTTC.

There are a few counts of this clonotype. The chain couples TRBV19 to TRBJ2-1; D unresolved. Trimming removed 0 bases from V and 8 bases from J, with 11 bases in between. CDR1 is LNHDA and CDR2 is SQIVND in the germline V gene (reference sequence). This CDR3 has 14 amino acids. CDR3 nucleotides: TGTGCCAGTAGTATAGACCTACTAAGGCATGAGCAGTTCTTC. This translates into CASSIDLLRHEQFF.

The chain employs TRBV5-1 and TRBJ2-5, with D hard to call. From germline, CDR1 is SGHRS and CDR2 YFSETQ. The length of the CDR3 is 16 residues. The V end was cut by 2 bases, the J end by 1 base, with 15 bases between. The CDR3 loop is CASSFERGEIQETQYF. CDR3 nucleotides: TGCGCCAGCAGCTTTGAGCGCGGCGAGATCCAAGAGACCCAGTACTTC.